This TCR beta chain was documented in a study of Graves' ophthalmopathy and Graves' hyperthyroidism. Whole-study context: Investigators collected peripheral blood at initial diagnosis, before any treatment was given.

To note about this clonotype: Its antigen is not known.

TCR beta CDR3 amplification used RNA transcripts. First-round RT-PCR with HTBI primers preceded a second-round multiplex PCR. TCRdb re-derived calls from the multiplex PCR reads in MiXCR, one entry per CDR3 protein. The sample yields hundreds of thousands of distinct CDR3 sequences, 22% seen once. The CDR3 length is 15 residues. In germline, CDR1 is MNHEY, CDR2 SVGAGI. With 0 bases removed from V and 1 base from J, the gap between germline ends came to 9 bases. Clinicians made diagnoses from clinical symptoms, serum thyroxine, TRAb, thyroid ultrasound and orbital computed tomography. Findings and caveats of the study: Its predictions of ophthalmopathy progression gave the model around 71% sensitivity and roughly 72% specificity. Most expanded clonotypes from thyroid (those above 0.001 frequency) were also found in blood.

The receptor was isolated from a woman between 18 and 29 years old with stable Graves' hyperthyroidism. Some clones in this sample may be carry-over from other donors' samples. The genes are TRBV6-5 and TRBJ1-1, with D unclear. Sequencing was performed on peripheral blood. This chain's CDR3 is CASSYSNNGNTEAFF. In nucleotides, the CDR3 is TGTGCCAGCAGTTACTCGAACAATGGGAACACTGAAGCTTTCTTT.